Below, 22 T cell receptor beta chains from the same sample are listed, as sequenced in a study of T cells after yellow fever vaccination. From the 5' RACE reads, TCRdb called clonotypes with MiXCR, one entry per CDR3 protein. This sample has approximately 160,000 distinct CDR3 sequences, with around 9% found just once. Specimen: CD8+ T cells sorted from PBMCs, collected 45 days after the yellow fever booster vaccination. These receptors originate from a man younger than 35 who received the YFV17D yellow fever vaccine.

This clonotype was detected many times. The rearrangement uses TRBV5-6 and TRBJ1-2, with D perhaps TRBD1 (6 bases). The CDR3 runs 13 residues. Germline V gives CDR1 SGHDT, CDR2 YYEEEE. Trimming stripped 4 bases from V and 0 bases from J, with 7 bases between. CDR3: CASSRTANYGYTF. The CDR3 nucleotides are TGTGCCAGCAGCCGGACAGCTAACTATGGCTACACCTTC.

CDR3 region: CASSYSKVTSANYEQYF. The CDR3 nucleotides read TGTGCCAGCAGTTACTCGAAGGTGACTAGCGCCAACTACGAGCAGTACTTC. The chain has TRBV6-2 or TRBV6-3 and TRBJ2-7, with 8 bases matching TRBD2. Germline loops: CDR1 MNHEY, CDR2 SVGEGT. Trimming cost V 0 bases and J 3 bases; bases outside gene matches: 10. This CDR3 has 17 residues.

This clonotype was counted many times. The CDR3 is CASSLGNDREGTDTQYF. The CDR3 DNA is TGCGCCAGCAGCTTGGGAAACGACAGGGAAGGCACAGATACGCAGTATTTT. This sequence joins TRBV5-1 and TRBJ2-3; TRBD1 agrees at 7 bases. CDR1 and CDR2 (germline): SGHRS, YFSETQ. The J segment lost 1 base and the V segment lost 0 bases, leaving 8 bases of the junction unmatched. There are 17 residues in the CDR3.

A few counts support this clonotype. The rearrangement joins TRBV4-3 to TRBJ1-6; no firm D call. Germline CDR1 reads LGHNA; CDR2 reads YSLEER. The V gene lost 0 bases and the J gene lost 7 bases, with 19 bases spanning the gap. The CDR3 spans 18 residues. CDR3 bases: TGCGCCAGCAGCCAAGATCGCAGGCAAACCGGGAGGAATTCACCCCTCCACTTT. It specifies CASSQDRRQTGRNSPLHF.

This clonotype was observed many times. V and J are TRBV5-1 and TRBJ2-5, with TRBD2 identical over 13 bases. The CDR3 runs 15 residues. Germline V gives CDR1 SGHRS, CDR2 YFSETQ. The junction had 1 base not matched to a gene; V was cut back by 2 bases and J by 3 bases. In nucleotides, the CDR3 is TGCGCCAGCAGCTTCGGGACTAGCGGGGAAGAGACCCAGTACTTC. It is translated as CASSFGTSGEETQYF.

This clonotype has just a few counts. The V call is TRBV5-6, the J call TRBJ2-1; possibly TRBD2 for D (6 bases). Deletions cut 2 bases from V and 9 bases from J, with 9 bases between. The CDR3 is made up of 12 amino acids. Germline CDR1 SGHDT, CDR2 YYEEEE. In DNA form, the CDR3 reads TGTGCCAGCAGCTTTGGGGGACTTGAGCAGTTCTTC. Protein: CASSFGGLEQFF. The full variable domain, with the rest looked up from reference TRBV5-6 and TRBJ2-1, is DAGVTQSPTHLIKTRGQQVTLRCSPKSGHDTVSWYQQALGQGPQFIFQYYEEEERQRGNFPDRFSGHQFPNYSSELNVNALLLGDSALYLCASSFGGLEQFFGPGTRLTVL.

This clonotype was counted only a few times. The V and J genes are TRBV4-3 and TRBJ2-7; D is possibly TRBD1 (5 bases). V was clipped by 4 bases and J by 3 bases, with 13 bases between them. Germline assignment: CDR1 LGHNA and CDR2 YSLEER. The CDR3 is 14 amino acids. The CDR3 sequence is CASSPGWRSYEQYF. For the CDR3, the DNA is TGCGCCAGCAGCCCAGGGTGGAGAAGCTACGAGCAGTACTTC.

This clonotype was seen more than once but under ten times. The V and J genes are TRBV27 and TRBJ2-7, with TRBD1 matching 8 bases. The germline V gene has CDR1 MNHEY and CDR2 SMNVEV (reference sequence). The trim removed 10 bases at V and 5 bases at J, leaving 13 bases unmatched. The CDR3 length is 14 residues. CDR3 coding DNA: TGTGCCACCCGAGGCTGGACAGGGAGTAACGAGCAGTACTTC. It encodes CATRGWTGSNEQYF.

J is TRBJ2-1 and V is TRBV7-8; tentative D call: TRBD2 (5 bases). The CDR3 has 13 residues. The germline CDR1 and CDR2 sequences are SGHVS and FQNEAQ. The germline V and J ends were trimmed by 5 bases and 8 bases, with 13 bases remaining between them. The CDR3 DNA is TGTGCCAGCAGCCCCCGTCGCGGGCATGAGCAGTTCTTC. The encoded protein is CASSPRRGHEQFF. Based on the CDR3 plus reference TRBV7-8 and TRBJ2-1, the full variable domain is GAGVSQSPRYKVAKRGQDVALRCDPISGHVSLFWYQQALGQGPEFLTYFQNEAQLDKSGLPSDRFFAERPEGSVSTLKIQRTQQEDSAVYLCASSPRRGHEQFFGPGTRLTVL.

This clonotype appeared a few times. Written as DNA, the CDR3 is TGTGCCAGCAGTTTTGCCAGGGTGAACACTGAAGCTTTCTTT. Residues: CASSFARVNTEAFF. This rearrangement joins TRBV27 to TRBJ1-1, with a tentative D call TRBD1 (5 bases). Between the trimmed V and J ends, which lost 3 bases and 0 bases, there was a span of 8 bases. The CDR3 length is 14 residues. Germline V gives CDR1 MNHEY, CDR2 SMNVEV (reference sequence).

This clonotype has a handful of counts. The genes are TRBV12-3 or TRBV12-4 and TRBJ2-1; D unresolved. Trimming left V 5 bases short and J 5 bases short, with 13 bases between. The CDR3 runs to 14 residues. Written as DNA, the CDR3 is TGTGCCAGCAGTCAGGTTATGGGGAACAATGAGCAGTTCTTC. This gives the protein CASSQVMGNNEQFF.

The rearrangement joins TRBV6-2 or TRBV6-3 to TRBJ2-5; TRBD1 agrees at 8 bases. There are 17 residues in the CDR3. Germline CDR1 and CDR2: MNHEY and SVGEGT. V dropped 6 bases and J dropped 5; count of bases not matched to a gene: 17. The CDR3 region is CASSVNLRGRGGETQYF. Here the CDR3 DNA reads TGTGCCAGCAGCGTGAACCTCAGGGGGCGCGGCGGGGAGACCCAGTACTTC.

In its sample, this clonotype was seen a few times. This chain joins TRBV7-3 and TRBJ2-3, with TRBD2 matching 9 bases. Looked up from germline, CDR1 is SGHTA and CDR2 is FQGTGA. The CDR3 length is 17 residues. The junction had 13 bases not matched to a gene; V was cut back by 5 bases and J by 4 bases. The CDR3 spells CASSPDSRGGRADTQYF. The CDR3 nucleotides read TGTGCCAGCAGCCCCGACTCGCGGGGGGGCAGGGCAGATACGCAGTATTTT. The variable domain in full, with the rest retrieved from reference TRBV7-3 and TRBJ2-3, is GAGVSQTPSNKVTEKGKYVELRCDPISGHTALYWYRQSLGQGPEFLIYFQGTGAADDSGLPNDRFFAVRPEGSVSTLKIQRTERGDSAVYLCASSPDSRGGRADTQYFGPGTRLTVL.

This clonotype was recorded at least ten times. The chain carries TRBV5-4 and TRBJ1-6; no clear D. This CDR3 spans 12 amino acids. Germline CDR1 is SGHNT and CDR2 is YYREEE (reference sequence). Between the trimmed V and J ends, which lost 2 bases and 7 bases, there was a span of 4 bases. CDR3 DNA sequence: TGTGCCAGCAGCTTTCTGAATTCACCCCTCCACTTT. Amino acids: CASSFLNSPLHF.

In its sample, this clonotype was seen a few times. The chain recombines TRBV5-1 with TRBJ1-1; TRBD1 agrees at 9 bases. J lost 3 bases, V lost 3 bases, and 12 bases had no gene match. The CDR3 length is 17 residues. CDR1 is SGHRS, CDR2 YFSETQ, per germline. The CDR3 DNA follows: TGCGCCAGCAGCTCGCATAGGACAGGGGTTTTGGACACTGAAGCTTTCTTT. Protein: CASSSHRTGVLDTEAFF.

This clonotype was picked up a small number of times. The gene calls are TRBV7-8 and TRBJ1-2; 10 bases align to TRBD1. The V gene's germline CDR1 is SGHVS and CDR2 FQNEAQ. V shed 5 bases and J 7 bases; nucleotides not matched to a gene: 13. The CDR3 covers 16 residues. CDR3 coding DNA: TGTGCCAGCAGCCCCGGGACAGGGGTGAACCACGCTGGCTACACCTTC. Amino acids: CASSPGTGVNHAGYTF.

This clonotype was counted only a few times. The chain is built from TRBV7-9 and TRBJ2-2; perhaps TRBD2 as D (7 bases). V lost 6 bases to trimming and J lost 2 bases, with 13 bases between them. Per germline, CDR1 SEHNR and CDR2 FQNEAQ (reference sequence). This CDR3 spans 15 amino acids. This chain's CDR3 is CASRGGGQNTGELFF. CDR3 DNA: TGTGCCAGCAGGGGCGGGGGCCAAAACACCGGGGAGCTGTTTTTT.

The chain employs TRBV6-5 and TRBJ1-5, with 7 bases fitting TRBD1. Trimming cost V 6 bases and J 1 base; bases outside gene matches: 6. The CDR3 extends over 15 amino acids. Germline lookup yields CDR1 MNHEY and CDR2 SVGAGI. The CDR3 reads CASSRTGASNQPQHF. CDR3 in DNA: TGTGCCAGCAGCCGCACAGGGGCAAGCAATCAGCCCCAGCATTTT.

This clonotype was counted a few times. V and J are TRBV4-1 and TRBJ1-2; the D is unclear. Germline loops: CDR1 MGHRA, CDR2 YSYEKL. Trimming took 4 bases from V and 2 from J, leaving 11 bases between them. The CDR3 consists of 14 residues. The CDR3 loop reads CASSLPAPNYGYTF. In DNA, the CDR3 is TGCGCCAGCAGCCTCCCAGCCCCAAACTATGGCTACACCTTC.

This clonotype was seen more than once but under ten times. V usage is TRBV7-6 and J usage is TRBJ2-6; a possible D gene is TRBD1 (5 bases). Germline-derived CDR1 and CDR2 are SGHVS and FNYEAQ. Trimming shortened V by 4 bases and J by 12 bases, and 16 bases separated the two germline ends. The CDR3 is 14 amino acids. CDR3 nucleotide sequence: TGTGCCAGCAGCTCCACGGCAGGGTTAAGCGTCCTGACTTTC. It codes for CASSSTAGLSVLTF.

This clonotype was seen more than once but under ten times. The rearrangement joins TRBV19 to TRBJ2-1; tentatively, D is TRBD1 (5 bases). The CDR3 loop spans 15 amino acids. From germline, CDR1 is LNHDA and CDR2 SQIVND (reference sequence). V was cut by 4 bases and J by 0 bases, with 10 bases left in between. The CDR3 DNA sequence: TGTGCCAGTAGTACATACGACAGCTCCTACAATGAGCAGTTCTTC. Its translation is CASSTYDSSYNEQFF.

The rearrangement links TRBV2 to TRBJ2-5, with 7 bases lining up with TRBD1. The CDR3 totals 13 residues. Trimming removed 7 bases from V and 3 bases from J; junction bases left unmatched: 5. The germline CDR1 and CDR2 sequences are SNHLY and FYNNEI. The CDR3 coding sequence is TGTGCCAGCACCCTGACAGGGAAAGAGACCCAGTACTTC. This sequence encodes CASTLTGKETQYF.